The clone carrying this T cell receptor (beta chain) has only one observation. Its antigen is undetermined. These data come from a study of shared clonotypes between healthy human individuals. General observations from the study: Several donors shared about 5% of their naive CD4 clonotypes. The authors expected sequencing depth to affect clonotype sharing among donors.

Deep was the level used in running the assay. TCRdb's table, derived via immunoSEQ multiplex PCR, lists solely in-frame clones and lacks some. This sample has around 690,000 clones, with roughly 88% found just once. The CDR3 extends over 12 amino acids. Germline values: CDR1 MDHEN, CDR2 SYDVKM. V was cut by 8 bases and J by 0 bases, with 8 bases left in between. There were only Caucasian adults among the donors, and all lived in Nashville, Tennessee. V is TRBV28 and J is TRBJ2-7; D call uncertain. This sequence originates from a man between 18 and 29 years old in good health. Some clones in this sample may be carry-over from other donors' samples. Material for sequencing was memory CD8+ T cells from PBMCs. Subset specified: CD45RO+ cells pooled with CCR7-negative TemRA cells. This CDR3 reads CASGPGSYEQYF. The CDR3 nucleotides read TGTGCCAGCGGCCCAGGCTCCTACGAGCAGTACTTC.